These T cell receptor beta chains were read from a single sample in a study of T cell clones after liver transplantation. Assay used: immunoSEQ multiplex PCR; TCRdb lists only in-frame clones, some missing. The data hold about 71,000 clones, with roughly 80% observed a single time. The material sequenced was CD4+ T cells from blood, taken 12 months after liver transplant. The source is a human patient who received a liver transplant. Some T cells may originate from the graft donor. Each CDR3 is given with its conserved first and last residue. Fields, in order: J gene, D gene, V gene, clone size, CDR3 DNA, CDR3 protein. D genes are given only for firm matches. Size tells how often a clone was seen (once, few, many) or the class of an expanded clone, and some rows leave it out.

>TRBJ2-5|-|TRBV2|few
TGTGCCAGCAGCTCCAACGCCCAAGAGACCCAGTACTTC
CASSSNAQETQYF
>TRBJ2-3|TRBD2|TRBV5-1|-
TGCGCCAGCAGCGTCGGGACTACCACAGATACGCAGTATTTT
CASSVGTTTDTQYF
>TRBJ2-1|-|TRBV29-1|-
TGCAGCGTTGGCGGGTTGAGCTCCTACAATGAGCAGTTCTTC
CSVGGLSSYNEQFF
>TRBJ1-5|TRBD1|TRBV6-5|-
TGTGCCAGCAGCCCCAGAGGCAGGGGGAATCAGCCCCAGCATTTT
CASSPRGRGNQPQHF
>TRBJ2-5|-|TRBV18|-
TGTGCCAGCTCACGGGCAGTTCAAGAGACCCAGTACTTC
CASSRAVQETQYF
>TRBJ1-4|-|TRBV28|once
TGTGCCAGCAGTTTATCCCGACGGGAAAAACTGTTTTTT
CASSLSRREKLFF
>TRBJ2-7|-|TRBV28|-
TGTGCCAGCAGTTTATTACACCGAACCTACGAGCAGTACTTC
CASSLLHRTYEQYF
>TRBJ2-7|TRBD1|TRBV28|-
TGTGCCAGCAGCCCGGTCGGGACAGAGTTTTACGAGCAGTACTTC
CASSPVGTEFYEQYF
>TRBJ2-1|TRBD2|TRBV6-4|few
TGTGCCAGCAGTGTCCAGGGACTAGCGGGAGTTGGCGAGCAGTTCTTC
CASSVQGLAGVGEQFF
>TRBJ1-5|TRBD1|TRBV6-6|-
TGTGCCAGCAGAGACAGGGGGGGCCAGCCCCAGCATTTT
CASRDRGGQPQHF
>TRBJ2-7|-|TRBV10-3|-
TGTGCCTCCGGGGCTACCTACGAGCAGTACTTC
CASGATYEQYF
>TRBJ2-5|-|TRBV5-6|-
TGTGCCAGCAGCTTCAGGGAGGAGGAGACCCAGTACTTC
CASSFREEETQYF
>TRBJ2-7|-|TRBV28|once
TGTGCCAGCAGTTCTCCCCTAGACTCCTACGAGCAGTACTTC
CASSSPLDSYEQYF
>TRBJ2-5|-|TRBV5-1|-
TGCGCCAGCAGCTTGGCCGGAGTTTTTGGTGGGGGACAAGAGACCCAGTACTTC
CASSLAGVFGGGQETQYF
>TRBJ1-1|-|TRBV10-1|-
TGCGCCAGCAGTGGGGGACACGGGACAACCGAAGCTTTCTTT
CASSGGHGTTEAFF
>TRBJ2-3|TRBD2|TRBV9|-
TGTGCCAGCAGCGTAAATGGGCGGGAGGGAGGTCCAGATACGCAGTATTTT
CASSVNGREGGPDTQYF
>TRBJ2-7|-|TRBV27|once
TGTGCCAGCTATACCGACAGGCCCCCCTACGAGCAGTACTTC
CASYTDRPPYEQYF
>TRBJ2-1|TRBD2|TRBV18|-
TGTGCCAGCTCACCTCCTCGGACTAGCGGGAGAAAGTTCTTC
CASSPPRTSGRKFF
>TRBJ2-7|TRBD1|TRBV5-4|few
TGTGCCAGCAGCGGAACCGGGACAGGGGGTGCCTACGAGCAGTACTTC
CASSGTGTGGAYEQYF
>TRBJ1-1|-|TRBV6-1|-
TGTGCCAGCAGCTACAGGGAGGACCTTGAAGCTTTCTTT
CASSYREDLEAFF
>TRBJ2-7|-|TRBV6-6|-
TGTGCCAGCAGTTTCCGAGGGGCGCCCTACGAGCAGTACTTC
CASSFRGAPYEQYF
>TRBJ2-3|-|TRBV2|-
TGTGCCAGCAGTAAAACCACTAGGTATTTT
CASSKTTRYF
>TRBJ2-3|-|TRBV5-1|-
TGCGCCAGCAGCCTGACAAGCACAGATACGCAGTATTTT
CASSLTSTDTQYF
>TRBJ2-1|TRBD2|TRBV7-7|medium-sized
TGTGCTAGCAGCTTAGCGGGAGGCCGCAATGAGCAGTTCTTC
CASSLAGGRNEQFF
>TRBJ1-3|-|TRBV6-5|-
TGTGCCAGCAGTTACGAAAGCTCTGGAAACACCATATATTTT
CASSYESSGNTIYF
>TRBJ2-1|TRBD2|TRBV7-8|-
TGTGCCAGCAGCCTAGGAGGCGGGAGTGTTGTCTACAATGAGCAGTTCTTC
CASSLGGGSVVYNEQFF
>TRBJ2-7|TRBD2|TRBV11-2|-
TGTGCCAGCAGCGCCTTTAGCGGGCGACAGTACGAGCAGTACTTC
CASSAFSGRQYEQYF
>TRBJ2-1|-|TRBV10-1|few
TGCGCCAGCAGCCGGATCGGGGATGAGCAGTTCTTC
CASSRIGDEQFF
>TRBJ2-3|TRBD1|TRBV5-4|-
TGTGCCAGCAGGGACAGGGGACTCACAGATACGCAGTATTTT
CASRDRGLTDTQYF
>TRBJ2-1|TRBD2|TRBV7-2|-
TGTGCCAGCAGCTTAGAAGGGACTAGCGGATACAATGAGCAGTTCTTC
CASSLEGTSGYNEQFF
>TRBJ1-2|-|TRBV28|-
TGTGCCAGCAGTTTCCTAAGACAGGCCAACTATGGCTACACCTTC
CASSFLRQANYGYTF
>TRBJ2-3|-|TRBV28|once
TGTGCCAGCAGTTGGGTAGGGGGAGATACGCAGTATTTT
CASSWVGGDTQYF
>TRBJ1-4|-|TRBV2|once
TGTGCCAGCACCCGAGAGACCTTTTATGCAACTAATGAAAAACTGTTTTTT
CASTRETFYATNEKLFF
>TRBJ2-3|TRBD2|TRBV9|-
TGTGCCAGCAGCGTGGGACTAGCGGGAGGCACAGATACGCAGTATTTT
CASSVGLAGGTDTQYF
>TRBJ2-3|TRBD1|TRBV19|few
TGTGCCAGTAGTATACTAGGGACAGGGAGTACAGATACGCAGTATTTT
CASSILGTGSTDTQYF
>TRBJ2-1|-|TRBV7-9|once
TGTGCCAGCGTCGGGGACATTAATGAGCAGTTCTTC
CASVGDINEQFF
>TRBJ1-1|-|TRBV5-1|-
TGCGCCAGCAGCACCGCGGGCACTGAAGCTTTCTTT
CASSTAGTEAFF
>TRBJ1-2|-|TRBV5-4|-
TGTGCCAGCAGCTTGAGTGCAGCACCCGCCCGAGCTAACTATGGCTACACCTTC
CASSLSAAPARANYGYTF
>TRBJ1-2|-|TRBV6-1|-
TGTGCCAGCAGTTCTAATTGGAACAATGGCTACACCTTC
CASSSNWNNGYTF
>TRBJ2-7|-|TRBV11-2|-
TGTGCCAGCAGCTTAAACAGCGGAAACTACGAGCAGTACTTC
CASSLNSGNYEQYF
>TRBJ1-1|-|TRBV27|-
TGTGCCAGCAGTTTTGCAGAAGGGCGGGAAGCTTTCTTT
CASSFAEGREAFF
>TRBJ2-1|-|TRBV27|once
TGTGCCAGCAGATTAGAGAAAAACTCCTACAATGAGCAGTTCTTC
CASRLEKNSYNEQFF
>TRBJ2-2|TRBD1|TRBV7-9|once
TGTGCCAGCAGCCGGGGACAGATTCACACCGGGGAGCTGTTTTTT
CASSRGQIHTGELFF
>TRBJ1-3|TRBD1|TRBV6-6|-
TGTGCCAGCAGTCTCAGGGGGGCTGGAAACACCATATATTTT
CASSLRGAGNTIYF
>TRBJ1-2|-|TRBV28|-
TGTGCCAGCAGTCCCCGGAACTATGGCTACACCTTC
CASSPRNYGYTF
>TRBJ1-2|-|TRBV28|-
TGTGCCAGCAGTGGCGGGACCAACTATGGCTACACCTTC
CASSGGTNYGYTF
>TRBJ2-3|TRBD1|TRBV19|-
TGTGCCAGTAGACCCGGGACAGCCACAGATACGCAGTATTTT
CASRPGTATDTQYF
>TRBJ1-2|-|TRBV9|-
TGTGCCAGCGGGGTCAATGGGGACACCTTC
CASGVNGDTF
>TRBJ2-7|-|TRBV18|-
TGTGCCAGCTCACCACTCCGTGACACGATTTCCTACGAGCAGTACTTC
CASSPLRDTISYEQYF
>TRBJ1-1|-|TRBV29-1|-
TGCAGCGTTGAAGAGGTACCGGGAGCTTTCTTT
CSVEEVPGAFF
>TRBJ2-5|-|TRBV7-6|-
TGTGCCAGCAGCTTAGGCGGGGTTGGGACGGAGACCCAGTACTTC
CASSLGGVGTETQYF
>TRBJ1-6|TRBD1|TRBV15|-
TGTGCCACCAGCACCTCCGGGACAGCGAATTCACCCCTCCACTTT
CATSTSGTANSPLHF
>TRBJ1-1|-|TRBV19|-
TGTGCCAGTAGTCCGGACAGATCGATGAACACTGAAGCTTTCTTT
CASSPDRSMNTEAFF
>TRBJ1-3|-|TRBV5-1|-
TGCGCCAGCAGCTTGGCCGGGCAAGGTCCGGGAAACACCATATATTTT
CASSLAGQGPGNTIYF